One T cell receptor (beta chain) is described in this entry. Its specific antigen is unknown. No base-level quality is on record; no much larger clone is a single base apart. The donors were healthy, HIV-negative adults with no recently reported acute infections or vaccinations. Only Caucasian adults living in Nashville, Tennessee, USA were represented among the donors. CD4+ T cells were enriched through magnetic negative selection, after which naive cells were positively selected on CD45RA and the remaining negative fraction served as the memory subset. Blood was obtained by leukapheresis, after which PBMCs were separated by Ficoll-Histopaque density gradient centrifugation and cryopreserved in liquid nitrogen vapor phase. Analytical flow cytometry was used to check the purity and quantity of every magnetically sorted T cell population. Genomic DNA was isolated from every sorted fraction and measured by UV absorbance on a Nanodrop 2000c.

Reading from cysteine to phenylalanine, the CDR3 counts 14 amino acids. Only the CDR3 DNA is retained, 42 bases long and in frame from the first base. CDR1 and CDR2 (SGHDT, YYEEEE) derive from the germline V gene. Trimming takes 4 bases off V and 5 bases off J; junction bases not matched to a gene: 4. This entry comes from a study of shared clonotypes between healthy human individuals (dated by TCRdb to about 2020). About the study as a whole: The cohort comprised two women and a few men aged 18 to 49 years. For each donor, CD4 naive and CD4 memory were each run on three plates, CD8 naive on two plates, and CD8 memory on one plate. Between about 0.94 and 10 billion PBMCs per donor were obtained by leukapheresis. To increase sequencing depth and limit assay-specific biases, TCR repertoire library preparation and sequencing were carried out by different laboratories using diverse techniques. To estimate repertoire size and how much clonotype sharing occurs between individuals, the study deeply sequenced the blood TCR repertoires of five healthy adults. Findings and caveats that apply to the study as a whole: Clonotypes shared by all four sorted-subset donors showed higher generation probabilities than non-shared clonotypes. Even with the large sequencing depth, rarefaction of the sorted-subset datasets indicated that sequencing was incomplete. The small number of donors limited the genetic and exposure-history diversity represented. Sampling was limited to blood, and TCR repertoires in tissue likely differ from TCR repertoires in blood. Sharing across several donors was observed for roughly 5.4% of naive CD4, over 3% of naive CD8, roughly 2.3% of memory CD4, and around 0.44% of memory CD8 clonotypes. Larger estimated clonotype richness was generally found for naive subsets than for memory subsets. Pairwise subsampling led to the expectation that sequencing depth would affect the degree of clonotype sharing among donors.

TCR CDR3 regions were amplified from genomic DNA by multiplex PCR using the deep immunoSEQ assay. For each cell subset, the extracted genomic DNA was distributed evenly across all wells of several immunoSEQ 96-well plates, and each plate served as one replicate. For sorted subsets, around 0.2 ug genomic DNA, equal to approximately 30,000 T cell genomes, was loaded into each replicate PCR. The purified libraries were quantified using a Qubit 3.0 fluorometer, sized with a Bioanalyzer 2100, and then quantified again using the KAPA Library Quantification kit. A separate single-read 150-cycle Illumina NextSeq 550 flow cell was used to sequence each immunoSEQ 96-well plate. The authors' pipeline ran thus. Because the immunoSEQ output included only junctional sequences and no quality scores, the filtering could not be the same as the filtering used for full-length reads. To assign V/J genes and CDR3, sequences were annotated using PyIR, a Python wrapper for IgBLAST v1.9, with IMGT germline references. Reads were removed for weak V/J assignments (E-value above 1e-6), missing CDR3, stop codons, out-of-frame junctions, or ambiguous translated residues. V3J clonotypes were defined by identical inferred V gene, J gene, and CDR3 amino acid sequence. To compute the percentage overlap between repertoires, the number of shared unique clonotypes was divided by the size of the smaller repertoire. RTK rarefaction, the Chao1 estimator, and Recon v2.1 estimates of unobserved clonotypes were used to assess repertoire richness. Generation probabilities were computed with OLGA for all TCRbeta clonotypes obtained by the gDNA method from a few donors. TCRdb retrieved this table from immuneACCESS and kept in-frame rearrangements only. Not all clones are present; in checked studies, unresolved V genes account for under half, and no reason is known for the remainder. V, J and clone size are those of that table, while D and trimming were read from the DNA. In this sample the table shows approximately 720,000 clones, less than 80% of which occur a single time. 1.8% of the sample is held by the ten biggest clonotypes.

This chain joins TRBV5-6 to TRBJ2-1; 9 bases in between match TRBD2. The sequenced sample consisted of memory CD4+ T cells sorted from blood. In the paper's terms, the cell subset or site label means: CD45RA-negative fraction. The receptor was isolated from a woman in her 30s in good health. In nucleotide form, the sequence is TGTGCCAGCAGCCGGCTAGCGGGGAACAATGAGCAGTTCTTC. Translation gives CASSRLAGNNEQFF.